This paragraph reports one T cell receptor (beta chain). Its antigen is as yet unknown. Per germline, CDR1 LNHDA and CDR2 SQIVND (reference sequence). The CDR3 consists of 12 residues. Deletions cut 6 bases from V and 10 bases from J, with 15 bases between. The data belong to a study of CD8+CD57+ T cells in acquired aplastic anemia. Study summary: Recorded DNA amounts for sorted CD4+ and CD8+ cells had an average of around 3 ug. Study conclusions and caveats: Patients had twenty-nine CD8+ CDR3 sequences in common with controls (the shared set).

CDR3 and TCR beta VDJ profiling relied on genomic DNA as the template. From the reads, TCRdb called clonotypes with MiXCR, one entry per CDR3 protein. The data contain 90,000 to 120,000 distinct CDR3 sequences, roughly 50% of them singletons. The rearrangement joins TRBV19 to TRBJ1-2; D might be TRBD1 (5 bases). The sample comprised sorted CD4+, CD8+, or CD8+CD57+ T cells (not recorded which) from PBMCs. This receptor was obtained from a human donor in good health, serving as a control. CDR3 bases: TGTGCCAGTAGAGGGACTAGCGGGTCCTACACCTTC. Protein: CASRGTSGSYTF.